This T cell receptor beta chain was captured in a study of tumor and adjacent non-tumor tissue in lung cancer. RNA was extracted from bulk tissue without any cell sorting. Germline CDR1 is MNHEY and CDR2 is SVGEGT. The CDR3 contains 18 residues. Three rounds of nested PCR, following a modified ARM-PCR protocol, produced the TCRbeta library. TCRdb reprocessed the multiplex PCR reads with MiXCR, giving one entry per CDR3 protein. The sample has more than 85,000 distinct CDR3 sequences; around 57% are singletons. In its sample, this clonotype was seen a few times. A much bigger clone sits one base away, suggesting this may be a read error.

The source is a man between 70 and 80 years old with non-small cell lung cancer. Sequencing was done on a sample of lung tumor tissue. The J gene is TRBJ2-3, the V gene TRBV6-2 or TRBV6-3; D is uncertain. This CDR3 reads CASSYTTSGARSTDRQYF. DNA for the CDR3: TGTGCCAGCAGTTACACCACCTCGGGTGCTAGATCCACAGATAGGCAGTATTTT.